Each of the 23 T cell receptor beta chains below was sequenced from the same sample in a study of T-cell memory formation after mild COVID-19. Via MiXCR, TCRdb re-called the 5' RACE reads, giving one row per CDR3 protein. The table has approximately 490,000 distinct CDR3 sequences, 20% seen once. Source material: PBMCs or a T cell subset sorted from them (not recorded which). The receptors were gathered from an adult woman who had mild COVID-19 (a few samples of this study predate the infection). Cell type and time point are not known.

This clonotype was seen a handful of times. This rearrangement joins TRBV19 to TRBJ1-1, with a tentative D call TRBD1 (5 bases). Germline CDR1 LNHDA, CDR2 SQIVND (reference sequence). The CDR3 has 14 amino acids. V lost 3 bases and J 1 base, leaving 9 bases between the germline ends. CDR3 nucleotide sequence: TGTGCCAGTAGTATGTGGGGGGGGAACACTGAAGCTTTCTTT. This translates into CASSMWGGNTEAFF. Together with reference TRBV19 and TRBJ1-1, the CDR3 gives the full variable domain: DGGITQSPKYLFRKEGQNVTLSCEQNLNHDAMYWYRQDPGQGLRLIYYSQIVNDFQKGDIAEGYSVSREKKESFPLTVTSAQKNPTAFYLCASSMWGGNTEAFFGQGTRLTVV.

The chain employs TRBV13 and TRBJ2-3; 8 bases map to TRBD2. The CDR3 runs 16 residues. With 3 bases clipped from V and 4 bases from J, the junction kept 9 bases outside the gene matches. Germline V gene data show CDR1 as PRHDT and CDR2 as FYEKMQ (reference sequence). CDR3 protein: CASSFGIGGGPDTQYF. CDR3 bases: TGTGCCAGCAGCTTCGGAATCGGGGGGGGCCCAGATACGCAGTATTTT.

A few counts support this clonotype. V usage is TRBV11-3 and J usage is TRBJ2-3, with D perhaps TRBD2 (5 bases). CDR1 is SGHNT, CDR2 YENEEA, per germline. The CDR3 has 17 amino acids. V shed 6 bases and J shed 2 bases, with 21 bases lying between them. Here the CDR3 reads CASRRRTAPDLTDTQYF. The DNA of the CDR3 is TGTGCCAGCAGAAGGAGGACCGCTCCAGATCTCACAGATACGCAGTATTTT.

This clonotype was counted between two and nine times. This chain links TRBV12-3 or TRBV12-4 with TRBJ1-2; D might be TRBD1 (5 bases). The CDR3 covers 12 residues. Trimming left V 2 bases short and J 8 bases short, with 9 bases between. The CDR3 sequence: CASSLWQGGYTF. In DNA, the CDR3 is TGTGCCAGCAGTTTATGGCAGGGAGGCTACACCTTC.

The CDR3 sequence: CASRSPGYSTDTQYF. The CDR3 coding sequence is TGTGCCAGCAGGTCGCCGGGATATAGCACAGATACGCAGTATTTT. V and J are TRBV6-2 or TRBV6-3 and TRBJ2-3; D may be TRBD2 (5 bases). This CDR3 has 15 amino acids. Trimming cost V 6 bases and J 0 bases, with 13 bases left between them. In germline, CDR1 is MNHEY, CDR2 SVGEGT.

The rearrangement joins TRBV5-1 to TRBJ2-3; D may be TRBD1 (5 bases). V was clipped by 6 bases and J by 4 bases, with 21 bases between them. The CDR3 has 16 amino acids. The germline V gene has CDR1 SGHRS and CDR2 YFSETQ. The CDR3 sequence: CASIPETGSHADTQYF. CDR3 sequence (DNA): TGCGCCAGCATCCCTGAAACAGGCTCTCACGCAGATACGCAGTATTTT.

This clonotype was detected only a few times. The V gene is TRBV4-3, the J gene TRBJ2-7; D unclear. Germline loops: CDR1 LGHNA, CDR2 YSLEER. V gave up 0 bases and J gave up 2 bases, with 20 bases separating them. CDR3 length: 18 residues. The CDR3 DNA reads as TGCGCCAGCAGCCAAGATTGGGTTTACAGCTCGGATCCCTACGAGCAGTACTTC. Amino acids: CASSQDWVYSSDPYEQYF.

This clonotype was counted between two and nine times. The CDR3 nucleotides read TGCAGTGCGATGGGAGGGAGGGCCAACTACGAGCAGTACTTC. Its protein is CSAMGGRANYEQYF. The rearrangement uses TRBV20-1 and TRBJ2-7; TRBD2 matches at 7 bases. The CDR3 runs 14 residues. In germline, CDR1 is DFQATT, CDR2 SNEGSKA (reference sequence). J was trimmed by 3 bases and V by 6 bases; bases with no gene match: 11.

This clonotype appeared a few times. V gene TRBV6-6 combines with J gene TRBJ2-5, with D perhaps TRBD2 (5 bases). CDR1 is MNHNY, CDR2 SVGAGI, per germline (reference sequence). The V end lost 6 bases, the J end lost 3 bases, and 11 bases lay between the germline ends. The CDR3 spans 13 residues. CDR3 sequence (DNA): TGTGCCAGCAGACCCCCGGGAAAAGAGACCCAGTACTTC. Translated, it gives CASRPPGKETQYF.

This clonotype was counted between two and nine times. The gene calls are TRBV19 and TRBJ1-1, with D uncertain. This CDR3 spans 14 amino acids. Per the germline V gene, CDR1 is LNHDA and CDR2 is SQIVND (reference sequence). V lost 3 bases and J lost 3, with 11 bases in between. Here the CDR3 DNA reads TGTGCCAGTAGTATTGGGAACGGGGACACTGAAGCTTTCTTT. It is translated as CASSIGNGDTEAFF.

This clonotype was seen ten or more times. The chain has TRBV14 and TRBJ2-6; D gene uncertain. The CDR3 runs to 14 residues. CDR1 SGHDN and CDR2 FVKESK come from the germline V gene. V shed 4 bases and J shed 2 bases, with 6 bases lying between them. The CDR3 nucleotides read TGTGCCAGCAGCCCAAGGGCTGGGGCCAACGTCCTGACTTTC. Residues: CASSPRAGANVLTF.

In its sample, this clonotype was seen a few times. The rearrangement joins TRBV7-2 to TRBJ2-5, with TRBD2 as a possible D gene (6 bases). Germline loops: CDR1 SGHTA, CDR2 FQGNSA. V was pared by 8 bases and J by 13 bases, with 20 bases between. CDR3 length: 12 residues. CDR3 sequence: CASLRLGEPPYF. The DNA for the CDR3 is TGTGCCAGCCTACGACTAGGGGAGCCACCGTACTTC.

This clonotype was counted between two and nine times. The V gene is TRBV12-3 or TRBV12-4, the J gene TRBJ1-4; TRBD1 matches at 11 bases. The CDR3 consists of 16 residues. The J segment lost 10 bases and the V segment lost 6 bases, leaving 13 bases of the junction unmatched. The CDR3 sequence is CASRTSTGTGGGKLFF. The CDR3 DNA sequence: TGTGCCAGCAGAACCTCGACCGGGACAGGGGGGGGAAAACTGTTTTTT.

There are many counts of this clonotype. The chain links TRBV29-1 to TRBJ2-7; weak D call: TRBD1 (7 bases). Germline V CDR1 and CDR2: SQVTM, ANQGSEA. Trimming shortened V by 6 bases and J by 2 bases, and 20 bases separated the two germline ends. The CDR3 spans 15 residues. CDR3 protein: CSVGGLTGETYEQYF. The CDR3 DNA reads as TGCAGCGTCGGGGGTCTAACAGGGGAGACCTACGAGCAGTACTTC.

This chain's CDR3 is CAISEWGVTAGANVLTF. The CDR3 nucleotides read TGTGCCATCAGTGAATGGGGGGTGACGGCTGGGGCCAACGTCCTGACTTTC. The V call is TRBV10-3, the J call TRBJ2-6, with a weak D call TRBD2 (6 bases). The CDR3 extends over 17 amino acids. Trimming took 3 bases from V and 2 from J, leaving 14 bases between them. CDR1 ENHRY and CDR2 SYGVKD come from the germline V gene.

The chain's CDR3 is CSAWDRGTGELFF. The CDR3 region has the DNA TGCAGTGCTTGGGACAGGGGCACCGGGGAGCTGTTTTTT. The rearrangement uses TRBV20-1 and TRBJ2-2; the match to TRBD1 covers 10 bases. Germline-derived CDR1 and CDR2 are DFQATT and SNEGSKA (reference sequence). V dropped 5 bases and J dropped 4; count of bases not matched to a gene: 1. This CDR3 has 13 residues.

The genes are TRBV6-5 and TRBJ1-1; TRBD1 is a possible D gene (5 bases). Germline CDR1 is MNHEY and CDR2 is SVGAGI. V dropped 6 bases and J dropped 7 bases, with 18 bases sitting between them. The CDR3 covers 14 residues. The CDR3 is CASSSGTGADEAFF. The CDR3, as DNA: TGTGCCAGCAGCTCCGGGACGGGCGCAGATGAAGCTTTCTTT.

This chain joins TRBV25-1 and TRBJ2-1; D is ambiguous. This CDR3 region has 12 residues. Trimming left V 4 bases short and J 10 bases short, with 11 bases between. Germline assignment: CDR1 MGHDK and CDR2 SYGVNS. CDR3 in DNA: TGTGCCAGCAGTGGCAACAGTTTAGAGCAGTTCTTC. This codes for CASSGNSLEQFF.

Only a few counts were recorded for this clonotype. The V and J genes are TRBV7-9 and TRBJ2-3, with 7 bases that match TRBD2. The CDR3 consists of 16 residues. Trimming cost V 8 bases and J 3 bases; bases outside gene matches: 14. The germline gives CDR1 SEHNR, CDR2 FQNEAQ (reference sequence). The CDR3 DNA sequence: TGTGCCAGCGGCCCTACTAGTGAGCGGGGTACAGATACGCAGTATTTT. This encodes CASGPTSERGTDTQYF.

The table lists this clonotype with many counts. The chain links TRBV5-1 to TRBJ2-5; D possibly corresponds to TRBD1 (6 bases). The CDR3 covers 13 residues. V lost 2 bases, J lost 5 bases, and 10 bases lay in between. Per germline, CDR1 SGHRS and CDR2 YFSETQ. CDR3 loop: CASSFAGAETQYF. The CDR3 DNA reads TGCGCCAGCAGCTTCGCAGGGGCGGAGACCCAGTACTTC.

The chain combines TRBV18 with TRBJ2-3; 8 bases are shared with TRBD1. V shed 6 bases, J shed 4 bases, and the junction held 6 bases outside the gene matches. CDR3 length: 14 residues. Germline V gene data show CDR1 as KGHSH and CDR2 as LQKENI. The CDR3 loop reads CASSPDRVSDTQYF. DNA for the CDR3: TGTGCCAGCTCTCCGGACAGGGTGTCAGATACGCAGTATTTT.

This clonotype was recorded at least ten times. In nucleotides, the CDR3 is TGCGCCAGCAGCCTTCTCTACGGGAGCACCTACGAGCAGTACTTC. Protein: CASSLLYGSTYEQYF. V is TRBV4-1 and J is TRBJ2-7, with a weak D call TRBD2 (6 bases). CDR1 is MGHRA, CDR2 YSYEKL, per germline. Between the trimmed V and J ends, which lost 4 bases and 2 bases, there was a span of 15 bases. CDR3 length equals 15 residues.

The chain employs TRBV7-3 and TRBJ2-1; D is possibly TRBD1 or TRBD2 (5 bases each). V lost 0 bases and J lost 7, with 13 bases in between. Germline lookup yields CDR1 SGHTA and CDR2 FQGTGA. The length of the CDR3 is 15 residues. The CDR3 protein is CASSLTGERGNEQFF. The CDR3 nucleotides are TGTGCCAGCAGCTTAACGGGGGAGAGGGGTAATGAGCAGTTCTTC. Combining the CDR3 with reference TRBV7-3 and TRBJ2-1 gives the whole variable domain GAGVSQTPSNKVTEKGKYVELRCDPISGHTALYWYRQSLGQGPEFLIYFQGTGAADDSGLPNDRFFAVRPEGSVSTLKIQRTERGDSAVYLCASSLTGERGNEQFFGPGTRLTVL.